This is a list of T cell receptor beta chains from one sample in a study of molecular identifiers for immune sequencing clone quantification. TCRdb re-derived calls from the PCR reads in MiXCR, one entry per CDR3 protein. Of 79,000 or so distinct CDR3 sequences in the sample, 25% were seen once. Sequencing was carried out using naive CD8+ T cells from blood, with Jurkat cell RNA spiked in. Every receptor here comes from a human donor in good health. Some libraries in this study had Jurkat cell RNA spiked in. Both conserved end residues are part of each CDR3. The order of the fields is clone size, V gene, J gene, D gene, CDR3 protein, CDR3 DNA. A D gene is named only where the DNA matches it firmly. Size is omitted from some rows. Given values are once, few, many or a class for expanded clones.

size: few; V: TRBV2; J: TRBJ2-1; D: .; CDR3: CALSGSSYNEQFF; DNA: TGTGCCTTATCAGGGAGCTCCTACAATGAGCAGTTCTTC
size: many; V: TRBV2; J: TRBJ2-1; D: .; CDR3: CASTRNPAEQFF; DNA: TGTGCCAGCACCCGCAACCCGGCTGAGCAGTTCTTC
size: many; V: TRBV4-1; J: TRBJ1-2; D: TRBD1; CDR3: CASSQDPGGGYGYTF; DNA: TGCGCCAGCAGCCAAGATCCAGGGGGCGGTTATGGCTACACCTTC
size: .; V: TRBV7-9; J: TRBJ1-3; D: TRBD1; CDR3: CASSLLGQADSGNTMYF; DNA: TGTGCCAGCAGCTTACTGGGACAGGCGGATTCTGGAAACACCATGTATTTT
size: many; V: TRBV7-6; J: TRBJ1-5; D: .; CDR3: CASSATGNQPQHF; DNA: TGTGCCAGCAGCGCGACAGGCAATCAGCCCCAGCATTTT
size: .; V: TRBV4-3; J: TRBJ2-2; D: TRBD1; CDR3: CASSQDRGLTGELFF; DNA: TGCGCCAGCAGCCAGGACAGGGGTTTGACCGGGGAGCTGTTTTTT
size: .; V: TRBV20-1; J: TRBJ2-7; D: TRBD1; CDR3: CSARGDRGFYEQYF; DNA: TGCAGTGCTAGGGGAGACAGGGGGTTTTACGAGCAGTACTTC
size: few; V: TRBV28; J: TRBJ2-7; D: TRBD1; CDR3: CASSLISPAGGIYEQYF; DNA: TGTGCCAGCAGTTTAATCAGTCCGGCAGGGGGTATCTACGAGCAGTACTTC
size: few; V: TRBV30; J: TRBJ2-3; D: TRBD2; CDR3: CAWTSGGLSTDTQYF; DNA: TGTGCCTGGACTAGCGGGGGCCTAAGCACAGATACGCAGTATTTT
size: many; V: TRBV20-1; J: TRBJ2-1; D: TRBD2; CDR3: CSALSGRAPPYNEQFF; DNA: TGCAGTGCTCTAAGCGGGAGGGCTCCCCCCTACAATGAGCAGTTCTTC
size: few; V: TRBV4-1; J: TRBJ2-1; D: TRBD2; CDR3: CASSPGLVPEQFF; DNA: TGCGCCAGCAGTCCTGGACTAGTACCTGAGCAGTTCTTC
size: few; V: TRBV5-6; J: TRBJ2-7; D: .; CDR3: CASSLGGLGGYEQYF; DNA: TGTGCCAGCAGCTTGGGGGGACTGGGCGGCTACGAGCAGTACTTC
size: .; V: TRBV19; J: TRBJ2-2; D: TRBD2; CDR3: CASSNGLAANTGELVF; DNA: TGTGCCAGTAGTAACGGACTAGCGGCGAACACCGGGGAGCTGGTTTTT
size: .; V: TRBV19; J: TRBJ1-5; D: TRBD1; CDR3: CASTGTGFQPRHF; DNA: TGTGCCAGTACCGGGACAGGGTTCCAGCCCCGGCATTTT
size: many; V: TRBV29-1; J: TRBJ1-2; D: TRBD1; CDR3: CSVSLQGDYTF; DNA: TGCAGCGTTAGTTTGCAGGGGGATTACACCTTC
size: .; V: TRBV2; J: TRBJ2-2; D: .; CDR3: CASLWTENTGELFF; DNA: TGTGCCAGTCTGTGGACAGAGAACACCGGGGAGCTGTTTTTT
size: many; V: TRBV10-2; J: TRBJ1-5; D: .; CDR3: CASSEPTGIQHF; DNA: TGCGCCAGCAGTGAGCCGACAGGTATCCAGCATTTT
size: many; V: TRBV4-3; J: TRBJ2-3; D: .; CDR3: CASSQDVQQITLSTDTQYF; DNA: TGCGCCAGCAGCCAAGATGTACAGCAAATTACCCTTAGCACAGATACGCAGTATTTT
size: many; V: TRBV5-4; J: TRBJ2-7; D: .; CDR3: CASTTGGGEQYF; DNA: TGTGCCAGCACCACCGGAGGCGGCGAGCAGTACTTC
size: .; V: TRBV20-1; J: TRBJ2-1; D: .; CDR3: CSARTGVRNEQFF; DNA: TGCAGTGCTAGAACGGGAGTAAGGAATGAGCAGTTCTTC
size: many; V: TRBV29-1; J: TRBJ1-5; D: .; CDR3: CSPLGLGVVNQPQHF; DNA: TGCAGCCCCCTGGGATTGGGGGTGGTTAACCAGCCCCAGCATTTT
size: many; V: TRBV2; J: TRBJ2-4; D: .; CDR3: CASSDNIQYF; DNA: TGTGCCAGCAGTGACAACATTCAGTACTTC
size: many; V: TRBV12-5; J: TRBJ2-7; D: TRBD2; CDR3: CASGLVWRGNYEQYF; DNA: TGTGCTAGTGGTTTGGTATGGCGGGGGAACTACGAGCAGTACTTC
size: .; V: TRBV4-1; J: TRBJ2-7; D: TRBD1; CDR3: CASSHQGAKSSYKQYF; DNA: TGCGCCAGCAGCCACCAGGGGGCGAAAAGCTCCTACAAGCAGTACTTC
size: many; V: TRBV4-3; J: TRBJ2-1; D: .; CDR3: CASSQVTGSYNEQFF; DNA: TGCGCCAGCAGCCAAGTAACAGGGTCCTACAATGAGCAGTTCTTC
size: .; V: TRBV20-1; J: TRBJ2-7; D: .; CDR3: CSARDQSGTYEQYF; DNA: TGCAGTGCTAGAGATCAGTCGGGAACTTACGAGCAGTACTTC
size: .; V: TRBV5-6; J: TRBJ1-1; D: TRBD1; CDR3: CASSQNPTGVVFF; DNA: TGTGCCAGCAGCCAAAACCCGACAGGGGTTGTTTTCTTT
size: .; V: TRBV28; J: TRBJ1-1; D: .; CDR3: CASSPRQGSAFF; DNA: TGTGCCAGCAGTCCCCGCCAGGGTTCAGCTTTCTTT
size: many; V: TRBV7-9; J: TRBJ2-3; D: TRBD2; CDR3: CASSSTSGSADTQYF; DNA: TGTGCCAGCAGCTCCACTAGCGGGAGCGCAGATACGCAGTATTTT
size: many; V: TRBV29-1; J: TRBJ2-1; D: .; CDR3: CSVSVGANNEQFF; DNA: TGCAGCGTGTCGGTCGGGGCGAACAATGAGCAGTTCTTC
size: .; V: TRBV27; J: TRBJ2-2; D: .; CDR3: CASHWGFGTGELFF; DNA: TGTGCCAGCCACTGGGGTTTCGGCACCGGGGAGCTGTTTTTT
size: many; V: TRBV10-2; J: TRBJ2-1; D: .; CDR3: CLTGTGTPQFF; DNA: TGCCTCACGGGGACCGGGACCCCTCAGTTCTTC
size: .; V: TRBV18; J: TRBJ2-4; D: TRBD1; CDR3: CDSSQGQPPKNIQYF; DNA: TGTGACAGCTCACAGGGACAGCCTCCCAAAAACATTCAGTACTTC
size: few; V: TRBV7-9; J: TRBJ2-7; D: .; CDR3: CASSLPGRGYEQYF; DNA: TGTGCCAGCAGCTTACCCGGCCGGGGCTACGAGCAGTACTTC
size: many; V: TRBV20-1; J: TRBJ1-5; D: .; CDR3: CSAAGTPLGGNQPQHF; DNA: TGCAGTGCTGCCGGGACCCCTCTCGGAGGCAATCAGCCCCAGCATTTT
size: many; V: TRBV4-3; J: TRBJ2-3; D: .; CDR3: CASSQDDGDTQYF; DNA: TGCGCCAGCAGCCAAGATGATGGAGATACGCAGTATTTT
size: few; V: TRBV19; J: TRBJ2-3; D: .; CDR3: CASSGGLRGDTQYF; DNA: TGTGCCAGTAGTGGGGGGCTCCGGGGAGATACGCAGTATTTT
size: few; V: TRBV27; J: TRBJ2-3; D: .; CDR3: CASSFTGTADTQYF; DNA: TGTGCCAGCAGTTTTACAGGGACGGCAGATACGCAGTATTTT
size: many; V: TRBV4-3; J: TRBJ2-7; D: .; CDR3: CASSQDRNGPYEQYF; DNA: TGCGCCAGCAGCCAAGATCGCAACGGCCCCTACGAGCAGTACTTC
size: many; V: TRBV5-6; J: TRBJ2-7; D: .; CDR3: CASSPRWDYEQYF; DNA: TGTGCCAGCAGCCCAAGGTGGGACTACGAGCAGTACTTC
size: .; V: TRBV19; J: TRBJ2-2; D: .; CDR3: CASSRGRAINTGALFF; DNA: TGTGCCAGTAGTCGCGGTCGCGCGATCAACACCGGGGCGCTGTTTTTT
size: .; V: TRBV18; J: TRBJ1-1; D: .; CDR3: CAGSLSREAFF; DNA: TGTGCCGGCTCACTTTCAAGGGAAGCTTTCTTT
size: .; V: TRBV6-1; J: TRBJ2-1; D: .; CDR3: CASKIAAVLDNEQFF; DNA: TGTGCCAGCAAAATAGCGGCCGTACTAGACAATGAGCAGTTCTTC
size: .; V: TRBV12-3/TRBV12-4; J: TRBJ2-3; D: TRBD2; CDR3: CASSASGGYTDTQYF; DNA: TGTGCCAGCAGCGCTAGCGGGGGATACACAGATACGCAGTATTTT
size: many; V: TRBV27; J: TRBJ1-5; D: TRBD1; CDR3: CASRTGEGQPQHF; DNA: TGTGCCAGCAGAACAGGGGAGGGTCAGCCCCAGCATTTT
size: .; V: TRBV27; J: TRBJ1-6; D: TRBD1; CDR3: CASSLLGQASSPLHF; DNA: TGTGCCAGCAGTTTATTGGGACAGGCAAGTTCACCCCTCCACTTT
size: .; V: TRBV29-1; J: TRBJ2-1; D: TRBD2; CDR3: CSVEGLAGIGEVYNEQFF; DNA: TGCAGCGTTGAAGGCCTAGCGGGGATAGGCGAGGTGTACAATGAGCAGTTCTTC
size: many; V: TRBV19; J: TRBJ2-7; D: TRBD2; CDR3: CASSLLAGENEQYF; DNA: TGTGCCAGTAGCTTACTAGCGGGGGAGAATGAGCAGTACTTC
size: many; V: TRBV28; J: TRBJ2-1; D: TRBD2; CDR3: CASSLSSGSLDEQFF; DNA: TGTGCCAGCAGTTTATCTAGCGGGAGTCTCGATGAGCAGTTCTTC
size: few; V: TRBV4-1; J: TRBJ2-1; D: .; CDR3: CASSQGTRNYEQFF; DNA: TGCGCCAGCAGCCAGGGGACCAGGAACTATGAGCAGTTCTTC
size: few; V: TRBV6-6; J: TRBJ1-4; D: .; CDR3: CASSHNRDPREKLFF; DNA: TGTGCCAGCAGTCACAACAGGGACCCACGTGAAAAACTGTTTTTT
size: many; V: TRBV20-1; J: TRBJ2-3; D: TRBD2; CDR3: CSALQAGDTDTQYF; DNA: TGCAGTGCCCTGCAAGCGGGGGACACAGATACGCAGTATTTT
size: many; V: TRBV30; J: TRBJ2-2; D: TRBD2; CDR3: CAWKGTNAGELFF; DNA: TGTGCCTGGAAAGGGACTAATGCCGGGGAGCTGTTTTTT
size: .; V: TRBV7-9; J: TRBJ2-5; D: TRBD2; CDR3: CASSLESGGRQETQYF; DNA: TGTGCCAGCAGCTTGGAAAGCGGGGGTCGGCAAGAGACCCAGTACTTC
size: few; V: TRBV13; J: TRBJ2-2; D: .; CDR3: CASSSAESRLNTGELFF; DNA: TGTGCCAGCAGCTCCGCCGAGAGTAGGTTGAACACCGGGGAGCTGTTTTTT
size: .; V: TRBV3-1; J: TRBJ1-1; D: .; CDR3: CASSQSAPAGYSEAFF; DNA: TGTGCCAGCAGCCAAAGCGCCCCAGCGGGTTACTCTGAAGCTTTCTTT
size: few; V: TRBV20-1; J: TRBJ2-2; D: .; CDR3: CSAAPGAGELFF; DNA: TGCAGTGCTGCCCCAGGGGCCGGGGAGCTGTTTTTT